This T cell receptor beta chain was obtained from a study of blood T cell repertoires in COVID-19. About the study: The United States, Italy and Spain were the sources of the acute and convalescent COVID-19 samples. PBMCs, B-cell-depleted T cells, or T cells provided the cDNA or gDNA that made up the material.

Method: immunoSEQ multiplex PCR; TCRdb's copy keeps in-frame clones and lacks some. The table has under 250,000 clones, roughly 82% seen once; the top ten hold around 5%. The source is a woman in her seventies with acute or convalescent COVID-19. The sample consisted of peripheral blood.

In nucleotides, the CDR3 is TGTGCCAGCAGCGTAGGAGGGGGAAGCACCGGGGAGCTGTTTTTT. This sequence encodes CASSVGGGSTGELFF. The chain carries TRBV9 and TRBJ2-2; possibly TRBD1 for D (6 bases). V was trimmed by 0 bases and J by 4 bases, leaving 10 bases between them. Germline CDR1 SGDLS, CDR2 YYNGEE. This CDR3 region has 15 residues.